The next 2 T cell receptor beta chains were all read from a single sample in a study of identical twins (dated by TCRdb to 2016 to 2017). Library preparation employed 5' RACE. Sequenced using an Illumina HiSeq 2000. The public reads were run again by TCRdb, first through fastp at Q25 and then through MiXCR, and only productive beta chains were kept. Rows are combined by CDR3 protein, so each entry shows the most common genes and DNA. The sample table lists about 660,000 distinct CDR3 sequences, about 9.4% of them with a count of one. Approximately 0.94% of the sample is taken by the ten largest. The same specimen was also included in a second study, on yellow fever vaccine responses in identical twins.

Material for sequencing was PBMCs. These receptor sequences come from a woman between 18 and 30 years old in good health.

The chain links TRBV5-5 to TRBJ1-1; D is unclear. The CDR3 totals 14 residues. CDR1 and CDR2 (germline): SGHKS, YYEKEE (reference sequence). The ends were cut back, 5 bases at V and 5 bases at J, with 16 bases in the middle. The CDR3 nucleotides read TGTGCCAGCAGACATGAAGCGTTTGGAACTGAAGCTTTCTTT. Protein sequence: CASRHEAFGTEAFF.

This clonotype was recorded a few times. The chain links TRBV20-1 to TRBJ2-1; D is possibly TRBD1 or TRBD2 (5 bases each). Trimming left V 4 bases short and J 10 bases short, with 14 bases between. The CDR3 is 12 amino acids. From germline, CDR1 is DFQATT and CDR2 SNEGSKA (reference sequence). DNA of the CDR3: TGCAGTGCTACGGGGACCGGGTGGGAGCAGTTCTTC. It is translated as CSATGTGWEQFF.